Shown below are 30 T cell receptor beta chains from a single sample sequenced in a study of beta chain features in type 1 diabetes. Notes on the study in general: Significant though moderate, a shortening of TCRB CDR3s appeared in all four CD4+ subsets of Type 1 diabetes patients.

Their target antigens are unknown. What was sequenced were expressed TCRB transcripts, since all of the isolated RNA had been reverse transcribed. Data came from immunoSEQ multiplex PCR; TCRdb stores just in-frame clones and leaves some out. The sample has about 53,000 clones; under 60% are singletons. Sequencing used Tregs from blood. The receptor set was obtained from a woman in her thirties or forties with type 1 diabetes.

The rearrangement joins TRBV7-8 to TRBJ2-2; D is perhaps TRBD2 (6 bases). Germline V lookup: CDR1 SGHVS, CDR2 FQNEAQ. This CDR3 comprises 13 residues. Trimming took 0 bases from V and 7 from J, leaving 6 bases between them. The CDR3 sequence is CASSLAGGGELFF. As DNA, the CDR3 is TGTGCCAGCAGCTTAGCGGGGGGCGGGGAGCTGTTTTTT.

This clone was observed a handful of times. The V call is TRBV4-2, the J call TRBJ2-5; 8 positions agree with TRBD2. The V gene's germline CDR1 is LGHNA and CDR2 YNFKEQ. Trimming took 5 bases from V and 5 from J; bases not matched to a gene: 13. The CDR3 consists of 16 residues. The CDR3 sequence: CASSSLGAGDLETQYF. CDR3 coding DNA: TGTGCCAGCAGCTCCCTTGGAGCGGGAGATCTGGAGACCCAGTACTTC.

The rearrangement uses TRBV16 and TRBJ1-5, with a possible D match to TRBD1 (6 bases). Trimming removed 7 bases from V and 6 bases from J, with 13 bases in between. In germline, CDR1 is KGHSY, CDR2 FQNENV. The CDR3 has 13 residues. Here the CDR3 reads CASTRQDGQPQHF. DNA of the CDR3: TGTGCCAGCACTCGACAGGACGGTCAGCCCCAGCATTTT.

The genes are TRBV30 and TRBJ1-5; 7 bases fit TRBD1. J was trimmed by 7 bases and V by 2 bases; bases with no gene match: 5. The CDR3 length is 13 residues. Germline V CDR1 and CDR2: GTSNPN, SVGIG (reference sequence). In DNA, the CDR3 is TGTGCCTGGAGTCGACAGGGAGGACAGCCCCAGCATTTT. Residues: CAWSRQGGQPQHF. The full variable domain, completed using reference TRBV30 and TRBJ1-5, is SQTIHQWPATLVQPVGSPLSLECTVEGTSNPNLYWYRQAAGRGLQLLFYSVGIGQISSEVPQNLSASRPQDRQFILSSKKLLLSDSGFYLCAWSRQGGQPQHFGDGTRLSIL.

This clone was picked up a small number of times. J is TRBJ2-1 and V is TRBV18, with 11 bases that match TRBD2. This CDR3 has 15 amino acids. V dropped 0 bases and J dropped 7; count of bases not matched to a gene: 2. Germline V gene sequence: CDR1 KGHSH, CDR2 LQKENI. Here the CDR3 reads CASSPPGLAVNEQFF. CDR3 nucleotides: TGTGCCAGCTCACCACCGGGACTAGCGGTTAATGAGCAGTTCTTC. Full variable domain (outside the CDR3, taken from reference TRBV18 and TRBJ2-1): NAGVMQNPRHLVRRRGQEARLRCSPMKGHSHVYWYRQLPEEGLKFMVYLQKENIIDESGMPKERFSAEFPKEGPSILRIQQVVRGDSAAYFCASSPPGLAVNEQFFGPGTRLTVL.

DNA for the CDR3: TGTGCCAGCAGCTTGGCTTCTAGCACAGATACGCAGTATTTT. This gives the protein CASSLASSTDTQYF. V is TRBV7-2 and J is TRBJ2-3; D is undetermined. This CDR3 is built from 14 residues. The germline gives CDR1 SGHTA, CDR2 FQGNSA. The V and J ends lost 3 bases and 0 bases respectively, with 7 bases between them.

The chain carries TRBV10-2 and TRBJ2-3, with no clear D. The CDR3 contains 14 residues. Germline-derived CDR1 and CDR2 are WSHSY and SAAADI. The V and J ends lost 7 bases and 2 bases respectively, with 13 bases between them. CDR3 DNA: TGCGCCAGCACGAAAGAGAGGTTCACAGATACGCAGTATTTT. Protein: CASTKERFTDTQYF.

This chain joins TRBV5-5 and TRBJ1-5, with 9 positions matching TRBD1. From germline, CDR1 is SGHKS and CDR2 YYEKEE (reference sequence). Germline trimming cut 2 bases from V and 7 bases from J; bases unmatched to any gene: 4. The CDR3 is made up of 14 amino acids. The CDR3 reads CASSLLGQGQPQHF. In DNA, the CDR3 is TGTGCCAGCAGCTTACTGGGACAGGGCCAGCCCCAGCATTTT.

The chain couples TRBV28 to TRBJ1-4, with 9 bases fitting TRBD1. CDR1 and CDR2 from the germline V gene are MDHEN and SYDVKM. V lost 6 bases and J lost 8; bases outside the gene matches: 10. This CDR3 has 15 amino acids. CDR3 protein: CASRGPGTGSEKLFF. Written as DNA, the CDR3 is TGTGCCAGCAGGGGCCCCGGGACAGGGTCCGAAAAACTGTTTTTT. Together with reference TRBV28 and TRBJ1-4, the CDR3 gives the full variable domain: DVKVTQSSRYLVKRTGEKVFLECVQDMDHENMFWYRQDPGLGLRLIYFSYDVKMKEKGDIPEGYSVSREKKERFSLILESASTNQTSMYLCASRGPGTGSEKLFFGSGTQLSVL.

This clone came up a few times. The rearrangement links TRBV5-1 to TRBJ2-1, with D possibly TRBD2 on 5 matching bases. The CDR3 sequence is 14 residues long. V lost 6 bases and J 8 bases, leaving 18 bases between the germline ends. CDR1 is SGHRS and CDR2 is YFSETQ in the germline V gene. As DNA, the CDR3 is TGCGCCAGCACCTATGGCGGGCCGGTTGATGAGCAGTTCTTC. Translation gives CASTYGGPVDEQFF.

The chain carries TRBV7-2 and TRBJ2-3, with 7 bases that match TRBD1. J was trimmed by 6 bases and V by 3 bases; bases with no gene match: 0. The CDR3 spans 12 residues. Germline V gene data show CDR1 as SGHTA and CDR2 as FQGNSA. As DNA, the CDR3 is TGTGCCAGCAGCTTCAGGGGGGATACGCAGTATTTT. It codes for CASSFRGDTQYF. The complete variable domain, with remaining parts taken from reference TRBV7-2 and TRBJ2-3, reads GAGVSQSPSNKVTEKGKDVELRCDPISGHTALYWYRQSLGQGLEFLIYFQGNSAPDKSGLPSDRFSAERTGGSVSTLTIQRTQQEDSAVYLCASSFRGDTQYFGPGTRLTVL.

The chain uses TRBV7-3 and TRBJ1-6; 7 bases agree with TRBD1. Unmatched junction bases numbered 5, after V lost 3 bases and J lost 9 bases. Germline assignment: CDR1 SGHTA and CDR2 FQGTGA. The CDR3 length is 14 residues. CDR3 DNA sequence: TGTGCCAGCAGCTTCCGGGACAGAAGTTCACCCCTCCACTTT. This gives the protein CASSFRDRSSPLHF.

The J gene is TRBJ2-1, the V gene TRBV4-2, with D perhaps TRBD2 (6 bases). Germline CDR1 is LGHNA and CDR2 is YNFKEQ. V lost 4 bases and J 7 bases, leaving 20 bases between the germline ends. The CDR3 runs to 16 residues. The CDR3 loop reads CASSPHTAGLGNEQFF. As DNA, the CDR3 is TGTGCCAGCAGCCCGCACACGGCGGGATTAGGGAATGAGCAGTTCTTC.

This clone was seen more than once but under ten times. This chain links TRBV6-5 with TRBJ2-5, with D perhaps TRBD2 (5 bases). Matching the DNA end better, TRBJ2-7 makes the J call doubtful. CDR3 length: 14 residues. Germline CDR1 reads MNHEY; CDR2 reads SVGAGI. CDR3 coding DNA: TGTGCCAGCAGTCTCCGGGAATGGGTTTACGAGCAGTACTTC. It is translated as CASSLREWVYEQYF.

The genes are TRBV7-2 and TRBJ1-5; D unresolved. The CDR3 is 11 amino acids. The germline V gene has CDR1 SGHTA and CDR2 FQGNSA. Deletions cut 5 bases from V and 9 bases from J, with 8 bases between. The CDR3 region is CASSPTRPQHF. CDR3 nucleotides: TGTGCCAGCAGCCCCACGAGGCCCCAGCATTTT.

The chain has TRBV10-3 and TRBJ1-1; 9 bases are a match to TRBD1. This CDR3 region has 13 residues. Per germline, CDR1 ENHRY and CDR2 SYGVKD. The V segment lost 9 bases and the J segment 4 bases; nucleotides outside the gene matches: 6. CDR3 sequence: CAIKQGASTEAFF. CDR3 DNA sequence: TGTGCCATTAAACAGGGGGCGTCCACTGAAGCTTTCTTT.

The chain couples TRBV5-1 to TRBJ2-5, with 9 bases matching TRBD1. The CDR3 runs 16 residues. The germline V gene has CDR1 SGHRS and CDR2 YFSETQ. With V trimmed by 0 bases and J by 2 bases, 5 bases remained unmatched. In DNA, the CDR3 is TGCGCCAGCAGCTTGGGGGGGACAGGGTATCAAGAGACCCAGTACTTC. This translates into CASSLGGTGYQETQYF.

The rearrangement links TRBV4-2 to TRBJ2-5, with D tentatively TRBD1 (7 bases). Between the trimmed V and J ends, which lost 1 base and 1 base, there was a span of 22 bases. CDR1 is LGHNA, CDR2 YNFKEQ, per germline. The CDR3 loop spans 19 amino acids. Here the CDR3 reads CASSQVSGFRQGGQETQYF. CDR3 sequence (DNA): TGTGCCAGCAGCCAAGTGTCGGGTTTTAGGCAGGGGGGCCAAGAGACCCAGTACTTC.

The CDR3 loop is CAIRQTGQGNGYTF. DNA of the CDR3: TGTGCCATCAGACAAACTGGACAGGGGAATGGCTACACCTTC. J is TRBJ1-2 and V is TRBV10-3; 9 bases match TRBD1. Trimming at V came to 6 bases and at J to 6 bases, leaving 8 bases not matched to a gene. CDR1 is ENHRY, CDR2 SYGVKD, per germline. The CDR3 extends over 14 amino acids.

CDR3 in DNA: TGTGCCAGCAGCTTCGTCAACAGGAACAATGAGCAGTTCTTC. Encoded protein: CASSFVNRNNEQFF. The chain employs TRBV7-2 and TRBJ2-1; D is possibly TRBD1 (5 bases). This CDR3 has 14 residues. CDR1 SGHTA and CDR2 FQGNSA come from the germline V gene. Deletions cut 3 bases from V and 5 bases from J, with 11 bases between.

This clone was detected only a few times. The genes are TRBV6-1 and TRBJ2-7; TRBD1 matches 8 bases. The CDR3 is made up of 15 amino acids. Per the germline V gene, CDR1 is MNHNS and CDR2 is SASEGT. The V and J ends lost 1 base and 1 base, in that order; junction bases with no gene match: 3. DNA for the CDR3: TGTGCCAGCAGTGAAGAGGACAGGGCATCCTACGAGCAGTACTTC. Translation: CASSEEDRASYEQYF.

This clone was seen only a few times. This chain joins TRBV18 and TRBJ1-1; weak D call: TRBD1 (6 bases). Trimming took off 3 bases at V and 8 bases at J, with 16 bases between the two ends. This CDR3 spans 14 amino acids. Germline loops: CDR1 KGHSH, CDR2 LQKENI. CDR3 DNA sequence: TGTGCCAGCTCACCCGACAGGAAGGGTACCGAAGCTTTCTTT. Translation: CASSPDRKGTEAFF.

The chain joins TRBV4-1 to TRBJ2-7, with a tentative D call TRBD2 (5 bases). Germline assignment: CDR1 MGHRA and CDR2 YSYEKL. The CDR3 runs to 17 residues. V lost 0 bases and J 0 bases, leaving 15 bases between the germline ends. The CDR3 region has the DNA TGCGCCAGCAGCCAAGAAAGAAGCGGCCCTCACTCCTACGAGCAGTACTTC. This encodes CASSQERSGPHSYEQYF.

This clone was detected only a few times. The gene calls are TRBV6-1 and TRBJ2-7; TRBD2 matches at 8 bases. J lost 3 bases, V lost 5 bases, and 3 bases had no gene match. The CDR3 has 13 residues. The germline gives CDR1 MNHNS, CDR2 SASEGT. The CDR3: CASSRGGVYEQYF. As DNA, the CDR3 is TGTGCCAGCAGTCGGGGGGGGGTCTACGAGCAGTACTTC.

J is TRBJ2-4 and V is TRBV30; TRBD1 is a possible D gene (6 bases). From germline, CDR1 is GTSNPN and CDR2 SVGIG (reference sequence). Trimming left V 5 bases short and J 7 bases short, with 9 bases between. This CDR3 is 11 amino acids long. CDR3: CAWDDRNIQYF. The CDR3 coding sequence is TGTGCCTGGGATGACAGGAACATTCAGTACTTC.

In this sample, this clone turned up a few times. This sequence joins TRBV7-2 and TRBJ2-7; 8 nucleotides agree with TRBD2. Per the germline V gene, CDR1 is SGHTA and CDR2 is FQGNSA. The length of the CDR3 is 16 residues. V shed 3 bases and J 0 bases; nucleotides not matched to a gene: 7. The CDR3 region is CASSLGSGGSSYEQYF. CDR3 DNA: TGTGCCAGCAGCTTGGGAAGCGGGGGATCCTCCTACGAGCAGTACTTC.

J is TRBJ1-1 and V is TRBV5-1; possible D gene TRBD1, 5 bases. CDR3 length: 16 amino acids. V gave up 4 bases and J gave up 3 bases, with 19 bases separating them. The germline CDR1 and CDR2 sequences are SGHRS and YFSETQ. CDR3: CASSPGRDSQDTEAFF. CDR3 nucleotides: TGCGCCAGCAGCCCCGGACGGGACTCCCAAGACACTGAAGCTTTCTTT.

This clone occurred a few times. V usage is TRBV7-2 and J usage is TRBJ1-4; D is uncertain. CDR3 length: 15 amino acids. Trimming stripped 1 base from V and 5 bases from J, with 11 bases between. From germline, CDR1 is SGHTA and CDR2 FQGNSA. This CDR3 reads CASSLGGSRNEKLFF. DNA of the CDR3: TGTGCCAGCAGCTTAGGCGGTTCGAGGAATGAAAAACTGTTTTTT. The full variable domain, in which reference TRBV7-2 and TRBJ1-4 provide the parts outside the CDR3, is GAGVSQSPSNKVTEKGKDVELRCDPISGHTALYWYRQSLGQGLEFLIYFQGNSAPDKSGLPSDRFSAERTGGSVSTLTIQRTQQEDSAVYLCASSLGGSRNEKLFFGSGTQLSVL.

This chain uses TRBV29-1 with TRBJ1-1; 7 bases are a match to TRBD1. The J segment lost 2 bases and the V segment lost 8 bases, leaving 14 bases of the junction unmatched. This CDR3 spans 15 amino acids. From germline, CDR1 is SQVTM and CDR2 ANQGSEA. As DNA, the CDR3 is TGCAGCCATGTTCGGAGAGGGACAGCCAACACTGAAGCTTTCTTT. This translates into CSHVRRGTANTEAFF.

This chain connects TRBV27 to TRBJ1-5; TRBD1 is a possible D gene (5 bases). V lost 6 bases and J lost 5, with 11 bases in between. The germline V gene encodes CDR1 MNHEY and CDR2 SMNVEV (reference sequence). The CDR3 sequence is 13 residues long. The CDR3 loop reads CASRTAPHQPQHF. The DNA of the CDR3 is TGTGCCAGCAGGACAGCCCCCCATCAGCCCCAGCATTTT.